This TCR beta chain is from a study of T cell responses to AZD1222 COVID-19 vaccine. Study-wide results and limits: The reported proportion of spike-specific TCRs targeting unmutated variant regions was nearly half.

This table comes from immunoSEQ multiplex PCR, and its TCRdb copy is limited to in-frame clones, with some not included. Of about 150,000 clones in the sample, approximately 91% were seen once. Note on this clone: Its antigen is currently unknown.

V lost 3 bases and J 4 bases, leaving 9 bases between the germline ends. The V gene's germline CDR1 is SGHTA and CDR2 FQGTGA. The CDR3 is made up of 13 amino acids. V is TRBV7-3 and J is TRBJ1-1; possible D gene TRBD1, 6 bases. This clonotype was sampled from an adult who received the AZD1222 COVID-19 vaccine. Sequencing used peripheral blood, obtained 28 days after the second AZD1222 dose. CDR3 loop: CASSLGTTTEAFF. For the CDR3, the DNA is TGTGCCAGCAGCTTGGGGACAACCACTGAAGCTTTCTTT.